A selection of T cell receptor beta chains follows, all from one sample in a study of beta chain features in type 1 diabetes. Sequencing used immunoSEQ multiplex PCR; TCRdb keeps in-frame clones, though not all of them. The data show over 150,000 clones, approximately 10% seen once. Sequenced input: central memory CD4+ T cells from blood. These receptors were obtained from a young man with type 1 diabetes. The CDR3 runs from the conserved cysteine through the conserved F or W. The D gene is left open where the match is weak. Clone sizes are given selectively: once, few, many, or a class where the clone is expanded.

V gene	D gene	clone size	J gene	CDR3 DNA	CDR3 protein
TRBV5-1	NA	few	TRBJ2-5	TGCGCCAGCAGCTCCGGGGGAATTACGGAGACCCAGTACTTC	CASSSGGITETQYF
TRBV5-1	TRBD2	NA	TRBJ2-5	TGCGCCAGCAGCTTTGGAGCGGGAGGATACGAAGAGACCCAGTACTTC	CASSFGAGGYEETQYF
TRBV29-1	NA	few	TRBJ2-7	TGCAGCGTTTCGAATGGACAGCCGTCCTACGAGCAGTACTTC	CSVSNGQPSYEQYF
TRBV2	NA	NA	TRBJ2-7	TGTGCCAGCAGTGTGTTAGACTACGAGCAGTACTTC	CASSVLDYEQYF
TRBV7-2	NA	many	TRBJ2-3	TGTGCCAGCAGCCCCGGAGGCACAGATACGCAGTATTTT	CASSPGGTDTQYF
TRBV7-2	NA	NA	TRBJ2-3	TGTGCCAGCAGCCGTGGGGGGACCACAGATACGCAGTATTTT	CASSRGGTTDTQYF
TRBV27	TRBD2	NA	TRBJ2-3	TGTGCCAGCAGTCCACCGGGACTAGCGAATACGCAGTATTTT	CASSPPGLANTQYF
TRBV27	NA	few	TRBJ2-7	TGTGCCAGCAGTCCGCGCCCCTACGAGCAGTACTTC	CASSPRPYEQYF
TRBV28	NA	few	TRBJ2-1	TGTGCCAGCAGTTTAGGGACAACGGATGTCTTC	CASSLGTTDVF
TRBV7-9	NA	few	TRBJ2-5	TGTGCCAGCAGCTTAGCGGGTTCGGGGTCCGGGACCCAGTACTTC	CASSLAGSGSGTQYF
TRBV4-2	NA	NA	TRBJ1-1	TGTGCCAGCCCGCACAGGGAGAACACTGAAGCTTTCTTT	CASPHRENTEAFF
TRBV7-9	NA	few	TRBJ2-7	TGTGCCAGCAGCTTTGATCAACCTGAGGGGTACTTC	CASSFDQPEGYF
TRBV28	NA	NA	TRBJ2-7	TGTGCCAGCAGTTTAAGTTGGTCCGCGTTTGTGCAGTACTTC	CASSLSWSAFVQYF
TRBV4-3	TRBD2	few	TRBJ2-1	TGCGCCAGCAGCCAAGTCGGGCCCGGGGCGGGAGGGCCCAGTGAGCAGTTCTTC	CASSQVGPGAGGPSEQFF
TRBV27	TRBD1	NA	TRBJ2-7	TGTGCCAGCACTTTCGGACAGGGGACCTACGAGCAGTACTTC	CASTFGQGTYEQYF
TRBV11-2	TRBD2	few	TRBJ2-1	TGTGCCAGCAGCTCACCTTGGACTAGCGGGAATGAGCAGTTCTTC	CASSSPWTSGNEQFF
TRBV28	TRBD1	NA	TRBJ1-1	TGTGCCAGCTCACCACAGGGGGCTTCGTCGAACACTGAAGCTTTCTTT	CASSPQGASSNTEAFF
TRBV12-5	TRBD2	few	TRBJ2-1	TGTGCTAGTGGTTTGGAGGTAGCGGGAGGGCCGAATGAGCAGTTCTTC	CASGLEVAGGPNEQFF
TRBV7-2	TRBD1	NA	TRBJ2-1	TGTGCCAGCAGCCCACCGGGACAGGGGTGGGGGTTCTTC	CASSPPGQGWGFF
TRBV28	TRBD2	few	TRBJ2-3	TGTGCCAGCAGTGCCGCGACTAGCGGGAGGGTCCATCCAGATACGCAGTATTTT	CASSAATSGRVHPDTQYF
TRBV28	NA	few	TRBJ2-7	TGTGCCAGCATCCAATCTGACACCCACTCCTACGAGCAGTACTTC	CASIQSDTHSYEQYF
TRBV28	TRBD1	NA	TRBJ1-2	TGTGCCAGCGATCAGGGGGCTGATGGCTACACCTTC	CASDQGADGYTF
TRBV18	NA	few	TRBJ2-1	TGTGCCAGCTCAGAAGGGGTCGCGGCGGAGCAGTTCTTC	CASSEGVAAEQFF
TRBV28	NA	few	TRBJ1-5	TGTGCCAGCAGTACAGTGCTCCAGCCCCAGCATTTT	CASSTVLQPQHF
TRBV4-1	NA	NA	TRBJ1-1	TGCGCCAGCAGCCAAGCAGCTGGACAGAGACGGGGCACTGAAGCTTTCTTT	CASSQAAGQRRGTEAFF
TRBV18	TRBD2	NA	TRBJ2-1	TGTGCCAGCTCACTGGAGGGACTAGCGGTAAGCGAGCAGTTCTTC	CASSLEGLAVSEQFF
TRBV7-2	TRBD2	NA	TRBJ2-7	TGTGCCAGCAGCTTAAGAGCGGGAGATGAGCAGTACTTC	CASSLRAGDEQYF
TRBV19	NA	NA	TRBJ2-7	TGTGCCATTGCAGGGGGGAGCTCCTACGAGCAGTACTTC	CAIAGGSSYEQYF
TRBV7-2	TRBD1	NA	TRBJ2-5	TGTGCCAGCAGCTTAGTTGGGACAGGGGGCGAAGAGACCCAGTACTTC	CASSLVGTGGEETQYF
TRBV9	NA	many	TRBJ2-2	TGTGCCAGCAGCGTAGACCCTCGGGCCGGGGAGCTGTTTTTT	CASSVDPRAGELFF
TRBV11-2	NA	few	TRBJ2-3	TGTGCCAGCAGCTTATTCGCGGTTTGGCGGGGAAGCACAGATACGCAGTATTTT	CASSLFAVWRGSTDTQYF
TRBV12-5	TRBD1	few	TRBJ2-1	TGTGCTAGTGCCCACCTAGAGGACGGGACAGGGGTATCGAAATCCTACAATGAGCAGTTCTTC	CASAHLEDGTGVSKSYNEQFF
TRBV23-1	TRBD1	few	TRBJ1-4	TGCGCCAGCAGTCGTGTCGAGACAGGGGAAAAACTGTTTTTT	CASSRVETGEKLFF